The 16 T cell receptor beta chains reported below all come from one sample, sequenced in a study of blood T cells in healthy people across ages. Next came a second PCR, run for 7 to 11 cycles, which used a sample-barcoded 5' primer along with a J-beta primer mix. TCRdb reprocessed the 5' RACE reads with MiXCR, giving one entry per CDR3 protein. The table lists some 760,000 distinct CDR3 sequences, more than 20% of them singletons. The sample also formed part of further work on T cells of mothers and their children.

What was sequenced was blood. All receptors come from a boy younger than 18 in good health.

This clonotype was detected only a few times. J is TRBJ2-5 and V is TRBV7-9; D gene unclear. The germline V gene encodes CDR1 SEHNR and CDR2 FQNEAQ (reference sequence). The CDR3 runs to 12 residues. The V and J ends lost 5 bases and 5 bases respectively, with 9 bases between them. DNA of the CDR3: TGTGCCAGCAGCGACTTCGAGGAGACCCAGTACTTC. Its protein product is CASSDFEETQYF.

CDR3 sequence: CASSPPQGGNTGELFF. The CDR3 DNA is TGCGCCAGCAGCCCCCCTCAAGGTGGGAACACCGGGGAGCTGTTTTTT. The chain recombines TRBV5-1 with TRBJ2-2; D is unclear. This CDR3 has 16 amino acids. CDR1 and CDR2 from the germline V gene are SGHRS and YFSETQ. The germline V and J ends were trimmed by 4 bases and 1 base, with 14 bases remaining between them.

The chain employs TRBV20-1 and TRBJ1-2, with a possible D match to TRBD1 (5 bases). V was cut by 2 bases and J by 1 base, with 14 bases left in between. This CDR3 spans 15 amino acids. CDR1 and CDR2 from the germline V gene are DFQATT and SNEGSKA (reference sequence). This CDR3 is CSARPPPGLNYGYTF. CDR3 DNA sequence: TGCAGTGCTAGACCTCCCCCGGGGCTTAACTATGGCTACACCTTC.

CDR3 amino acids: CASSFPGQGITGELFF. CDR3 nucleotides: TGTGCCAGCAGCTTTCCGGGACAGGGGATAACCGGGGAGCTGTTTTTT. The chain combines TRBV7-6 with TRBJ2-2; 10 bases line up with TRBD1. Germline values: CDR1 SGHVS, CDR2 FNYEAQ. Losses at the gene ends were 3 bases for V and 5 bases for J; bases not matched to a gene: 6. The CDR3 loop spans 16 amino acids.

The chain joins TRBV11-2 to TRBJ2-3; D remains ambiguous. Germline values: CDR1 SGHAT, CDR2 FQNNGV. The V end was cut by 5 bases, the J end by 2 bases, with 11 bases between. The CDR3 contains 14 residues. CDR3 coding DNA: TGTGCCAGCAGCCCTCTCACCCCCACAGATACGCAGTATTTT. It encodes CASSPLTPTDTQYF. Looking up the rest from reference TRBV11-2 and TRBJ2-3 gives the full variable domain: EAGVAQSPRYKIIEKRQSVAFWCNPISGHATLYWYQQILGQGPKLLIQFQNNGVVDDSQLPKDRFSAERLKGVDSTLKIQPAKLEDSAVYLCASSPLTPTDTQYFGPGTRLTVL.

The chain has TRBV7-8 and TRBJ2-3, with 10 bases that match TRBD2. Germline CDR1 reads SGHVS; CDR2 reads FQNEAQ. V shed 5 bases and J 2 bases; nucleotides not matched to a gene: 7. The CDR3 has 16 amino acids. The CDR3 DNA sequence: TGTGCCAGCAGCCCTTCGACTAGCGGGTTCACAGATACGCAGTATTTT. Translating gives CASSPSTSGFTDTQYF.

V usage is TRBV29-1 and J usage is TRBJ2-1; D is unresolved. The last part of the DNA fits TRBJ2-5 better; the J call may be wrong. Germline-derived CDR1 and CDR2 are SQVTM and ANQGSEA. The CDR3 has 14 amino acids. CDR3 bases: TGCAGCGTTGACCACGTGTCTAACAAAGAGACCCAGTACTTC. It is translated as CSVDHVSNKETQYF.

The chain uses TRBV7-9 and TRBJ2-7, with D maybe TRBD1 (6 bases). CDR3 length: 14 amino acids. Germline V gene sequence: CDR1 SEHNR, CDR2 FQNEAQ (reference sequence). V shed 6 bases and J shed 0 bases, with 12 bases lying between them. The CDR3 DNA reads TGTGCCAGCAGTCGCGGACAGCTCTCCTACGAGCAGTACTTC. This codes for CASSRGQLSYEQYF.

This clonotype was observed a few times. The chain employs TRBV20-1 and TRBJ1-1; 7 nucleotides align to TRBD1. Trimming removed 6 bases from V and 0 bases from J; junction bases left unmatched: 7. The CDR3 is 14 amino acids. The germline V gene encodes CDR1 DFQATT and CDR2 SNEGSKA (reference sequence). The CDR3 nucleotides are TGCAGTGCCCTGTATGACAGGGTGAACACTGAAGCTTTCTTT. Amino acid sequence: CSALYDRVNTEAFF.

For the CDR3, the DNA is TGCGCCAGCAGCTTGATCTCTAACATGAACACTGAAGCTTTCTTT. Amino acid sequence: CASSLISNMNTEAFF. The chain recombines TRBV5-1 with TRBJ1-1; D is uncertain. The V and J ends lost 1 base and 0 bases respectively, with 10 bases between them. The length of the CDR3 is 15 residues. The germline gives CDR1 SGHRS, CDR2 YFSETQ.

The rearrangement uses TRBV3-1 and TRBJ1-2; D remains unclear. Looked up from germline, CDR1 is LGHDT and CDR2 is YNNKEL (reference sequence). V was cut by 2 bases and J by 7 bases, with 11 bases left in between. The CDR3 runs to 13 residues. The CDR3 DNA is TGTGCCAGCAGCCAATCAACAGTGGGTGGCTACACCTTC. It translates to CASSQSTVGGYTF.

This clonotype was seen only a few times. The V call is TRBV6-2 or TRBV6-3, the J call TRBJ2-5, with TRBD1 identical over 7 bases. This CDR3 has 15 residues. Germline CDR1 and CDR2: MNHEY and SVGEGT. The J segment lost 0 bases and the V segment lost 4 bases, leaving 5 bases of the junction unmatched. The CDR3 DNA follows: TGTGCCAGCAGTTGGGGGACAGATGACCAAGAGACCCAGTACTTC. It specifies CASSWGTDDQETQYF.

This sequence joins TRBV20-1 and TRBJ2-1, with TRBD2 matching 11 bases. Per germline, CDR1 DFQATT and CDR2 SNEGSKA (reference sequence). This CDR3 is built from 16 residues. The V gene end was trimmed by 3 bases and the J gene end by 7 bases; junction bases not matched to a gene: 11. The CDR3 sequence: CSASLAFSGRVNEQFF. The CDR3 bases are TGCAGTGCTAGCTTGGCCTTTAGCGGGAGGGTGAATGAGCAGTTCTTC.

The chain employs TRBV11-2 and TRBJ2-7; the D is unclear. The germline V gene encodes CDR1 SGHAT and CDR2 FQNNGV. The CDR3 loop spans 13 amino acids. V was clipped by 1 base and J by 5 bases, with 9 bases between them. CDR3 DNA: TGTGCCAGCAGCTTAGCCAGCCGGAACGAGCAGTACTTC. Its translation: CASSLASRNEQYF. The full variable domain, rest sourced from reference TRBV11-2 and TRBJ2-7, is EAGVAQSPRYKIIEKRQSVAFWCNPISGHATLYWYQQILGQGPKLLIQFQNNGVVDDSQLPKDRFSAERLKGVDSTLKIQPAKLEDSAVYLCASSLASRNEQYFGPGTRLTVT.

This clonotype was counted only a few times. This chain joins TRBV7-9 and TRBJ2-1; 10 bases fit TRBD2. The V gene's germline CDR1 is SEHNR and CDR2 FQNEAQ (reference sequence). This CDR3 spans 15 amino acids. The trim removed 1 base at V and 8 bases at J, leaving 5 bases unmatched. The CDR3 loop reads CASSLVLAGDYEQFF. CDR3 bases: TGTGCCAGCAGCTTAGTTCTAGCGGGGGACTATGAGCAGTTCTTC.

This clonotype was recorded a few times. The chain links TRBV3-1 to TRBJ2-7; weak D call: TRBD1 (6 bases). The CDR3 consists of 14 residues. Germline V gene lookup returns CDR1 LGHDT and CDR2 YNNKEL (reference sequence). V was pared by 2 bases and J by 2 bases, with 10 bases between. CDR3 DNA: TGTGCCAGCAGCCAACACAGGGAGACCTACGAGCAGTACTTC. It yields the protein CASSQHRETYEQYF.